This TCR beta chain was identified in a study of blood T cell repertoires in COVID-19 (dated by TCRdb to the early 2020s). With respect to the entire study: The collaborator samples originated in the United States, Italy and Spain and spanned the acute and convalescent phases of COVID-19. The material from the prospective study consisted of cDNA or gDNA derived from T cells, B-cell-depleted T cells, or PBMCs. Nearly every sample came with metadata listing a de-identified subject ID, COVID-19 status, age in years and sex. The repertoires were released in a freely available public database meant as a resource for research on the immune response to SARS-CoV-2. Where HLA class I and class II types were available, the types were taken from metadata supplied by the sample provider, not from assay-based typing. Subjects who had been exposed to COVID-19, were actively infected with it, or had recovered from it provided the deeply sampled blood TCRbeta repertoires that made up the dataset. Samples were obtained from the ongoing ImmuneRACE study (first 160 participants) and from 950 to 1,500 subjects provided by 6 global collaborators. Points the paper makes about the study in general: The quantity of clinical and demographic metadata differed by source and by participant and was supplied without curation.

For this clone: This receptor's antigen is unknown. There are no base qualities to consult, and no much larger clone falls within one base.

TCRbeta CDR3 regions were amplified from genomic DNA using the immunoSEQ Assay, a bias-controlled multiplex PCR. Per the original workflow: Within the assay, amplification of reference gene primers was used to estimate how many nucleated cells each sample contained. To quantify the absolute abundance of each unique TCRbeta CDR3 rearrangement, sequence reads were collapsed and filtered. For each sample, productive Simpson clonality was calculated as the square root of Simpson's diversity index across productive rearrangements. TCRdb took over this immuneACCESS table, retaining in-frame rearrangements with V and J assigned. Such tables are incomplete; in checked studies, under half of the missing clones stem from an unresolved V gene, and the remainder is unexplained. Clonal size and the V and J genes are those of that table, whereas D and trimming came from the DNA. Within this sample are roughly 210,000 clones, with 88% of them counted one time only. The ten largest clones take up under 2% of the sample.

Taken from cysteine to phenylalanine, the CDR3 has 14 residues. Here the CDR3 DNA is all that survives: 42 bases in frame from base 1. V loses 5 bases at its end and J loses 0 bases; junction bases beyond the gene matches: 2. CDR1 and CDR2, per the germline V gene, are MNHEY and SVGAGI. Each collaborating institution followed its own protocols to collect whole blood in K2EDTA tubes. For TCRbeta analysis, collaborators shipped samples in one of three forms: frozen whole blood, isolated PBMCs, or DNA extracted from either of those sample types. This clonotype was sampled from a man in his 70s with acute or convalescent COVID-19. Here the chain combines TRBV6-5 and TRBJ2-3, with 7 bases in between that match TRBD2. Sequenced material: peripheral blood. The nucleotides are TGTGCCAGCAGTAGCGGGGCTAGCACAGATACGCAGTATTTT. This gives the protein CASSSGASTDTQYF.